This paragraph reports one T cell receptor (beta chain). What it binds is unknown. Libraries for TCRalpha and TCRbeta carried sample barcodes and unique molecular identifiers via 5'RACE. TCRdb recomputed calls from the 5' RACE reads with MiXCR, one row per CDR3 protein. The sample carries roughly 340,000 distinct CDR3 sequences, approximately 15% recorded once. The sample originates from a study of T-cell memory formation after mild COVID-19. General study findings and limits: Clones that got smaller from day 15 to 85 had even CD4/CD8, while clones growing later tipped toward CD4+.

The sample taken for sequencing was PBMCs or a T cell subset sorted from them (not recorded which). The sequence was obtained from a man between 18 and 29 years old who had mild COVID-19 (a few samples of this study predate the infection). Cell type and time point are not known.

As DNA, the CDR3 is TGTGCCAGCACCCGCGGGGTGAATGAAAAACTGTTTTTT. This encodes CASTRGVNEKLFF. The chain combines TRBV25-1 with TRBJ1-4; unclear D gene. V was clipped by 7 bases and J by 5 bases, with 11 bases between them. CDR1 is MGHDK, CDR2 SYGVNS, per germline. CDR3 length: 13 amino acids.